This record covers a single T cell receptor (beta chain). This clone was found once. Its target antigen remains unknown. The sample holds no much larger clone one base away, and base qualities are not on file. CD4+ T cells from unexposed donors were collected before the COVID-19 pandemic (2011-2018). Following 10 days of culture, the EasySep CD4+ T cell isolation kit was used to isolate CD4+ T cells. As far as cell numbers permitted, CD4+ T cells from unexposed donors were tested for reactivity against SARS-CoV-2 S and N as well as four spike pools from common cold coronaviruses. About 2.2 million PBMCs per well were cultured in IMDM with about 5.5% human AB serum and 8.5 to 10 IU/ml IL-2. Half of the culture medium was replaced with fresh IL-2-containing medium on days 3 and 7. Triplicate replicate wells were generally used for each peptide culture condition. Leukapheresis product for the unexposed donors was bought commercially. PBMCs were isolated from leukapheresis product or whole blood by Ficoll-Paque PLUS gradient centrifugation. PBMCs were either cryopreserved at -140 degrees C or used fresh in the expansion assay. The QIAamp Micro DNA Kit was used to extract genomic DNA from the CD4+ T cells.

The source of the sample is a study of CD4 T cells in relation to SARS-CoV-2 and coronaviruses (dated by TCRdb to about 2021). Regarding the research as a whole: The ViraFEST assay cultured PBMCs with antigen for 10 days, then sequenced TCR beta CDR3s to find antigen-specific clonal expansions. An HIV-1 Nef peptide pool or a culture without peptide was used as the negative reference condition. HLA restriction was mapped for shared crossreactive spike epitopes using patient-derived lymphoblastoid cell lines. The study assessed, at the TCR clonotype level, memory CD4+ T cell crossreactivity between SARS-CoV-2 and common cold coronavirus spike proteins. Samples from a few pre-COVID donors and the naive versus memory experiments were sequenced with the Adaptive Biotechnologies TCR-sequencing kit; other data were Illumina-based. A different, Illumina-based TCR-beta assay was used to sequence expansion assays from other donors in the study.

Libraries were constructed by the immunoSEQ multiplex PCR assay. As for how the authors treated the data: Preprocessing removed nonproductive sequences and CDR3s not starting with C, not ending with F or W, or shorter than 7 amino acids. Antigen-specific clonotypes were called with the MANAFEST web app on the basis of expansion relative to the reference and to other culture wells. To be counted as positive, a clone had to show significant expansion compared with the reference culture, at an FDR below 0.05, in 2 of 3 replicate wells. A further requirement for positive clones was significant expansion compared with all other tandem wells, along with an odds ratio above 5. Pairwise Levenshtein distance, computed with the stringdist R package after three terminal residues were trimmed from each end, was used as the measure of CDR3 homology. Sourced from immuneACCESS, this table was stored by TCRdb with only in-frame sequences that have V and J called. A share of the clones is absent; for the studies checked, an unresolved V gene accounts for under half, and the remainder has no known explanation. D and trimming were read from the DNA, whereas the V and J calls and clone size are those reported in that table. Across this sample there are about 15,000 clones, with 76% seen only once. Together, the top ten hold about a quarter of the sample.

Beyond this particular receptor, the publication reports: Crossreactive clones showed significantly weaker SARS-CoV-2-driven expansion than monoreactive clones, consistent with antigenic imprinting. Small numbers of patients and of tested TCRs were a limitation of the study. Crossreactivity analysis was centred on spike protein, so crossreactivity against other viral proteins was not assessed. No donor contributed both pre-pandemic and post-infection samples, which limited tracing the source of pre-existing responses. Memory CD4+ clonotypes crossrecognizing SARS-CoV-2 and at least one common cold coronavirus spike were found in 50% to 80% of donors.

Via the germline V gene (reference sequence), CDR1 is LNHDA and CDR2 SQIVND. V is pruned by 5 bases and J by 3 bases, leaving 12 bases of the junction without a gene match. From cysteine to phenylalanine, the CDR3 is 18 amino acids long. CDR3 DNA only is kept here, 54 bases in frame from base 1. Material for sequencing was CD4+ T cells from PBMCs, cultured in vitro. The clonotype was recovered from a human donor in good health. The chain uses TRBV19 and TRBJ2-1; TRBD2 fits 11 bases in the junction. The CDR3 region has the sequence CASSLQTSGTTIYNEQFF. The sequenced DNA: TGTGCCAGTAGTCTGCAGACTAGCGGGACAACCATCTACAATGAGCAGTTCTTC.